One sample yielded the 20 T cell receptor beta chains listed below, sequenced in a study of cytomegalovirus exposure and HLA in healthy donors. The primer mix had 60 Vbeta and 13 Jbeta primers. Generated by immunoSEQ multiplex PCR, the TCRdb table keeps only in-frame clones and is missing some. The sample holds about 110,000 clones, under 85% seen once. The specimen sequenced was PBMCs. The receptors were sampled from a woman between 50 and 59 years old in good health and CMV-seropositive.

There are a few counts of this clone. Other DNA variants within this sample encode the same CDR3. The chain has TRBV5-6 and TRBJ1-2, with TRBD1 matching over 8 bases. Germline CDR1 is SGHDT and CDR2 is YYEEEE. The CDR3 runs to 12 residues. V gave up 5 bases and J gave up 8 bases; unmatched junction bases: 5. The CDR3 region is CASSFAGGGYTF. Written as DNA, the CDR3 is TGTGCCAGCAGTTTCGCAGGGGGCGGCTACACCTTC.

The chain carries TRBV2 and TRBJ2-5, with D perhaps TRBD2 (6 bases). The CDR3 has 14 amino acids. Trimming cost V 5 bases and J 3 bases, with 13 bases left between them. CDR1 SNHLY and CDR2 FYNNEI come from the germline V gene. In DNA, the CDR3 is TGTGCCAGCAGTAGGAGCGGGCCGAAAGAGACCCAGTACTTC. Amino acids: CASSRSGPKETQYF.

For the CDR3, the DNA is TGCGCCAGCAGCCTCACGCAGGGCGACACTGAAGCTTTCTTT. Translation: CASSLTQGDTEAFF. This rearrangement joins TRBV5-1 to TRBJ1-1; a possible D gene is TRBD1 (5 bases). V shed 4 bases and J shed 3 bases, with 13 bases lying between them. The germline V gene encodes CDR1 SGHRS and CDR2 YFSETQ. The CDR3 is 14 residues long.

V gene TRBV12-5 combines with J gene TRBJ2-7, with D maybe TRBD2 (5 bases). CDR3 length equals 15 residues. Germline CDR1 is LGHNT and CDR2 is FRNRAP. V shed 0 bases and J shed 2 bases, with 11 bases lying between them. DNA for the CDR3: TGTGCTAGTGGTTTGGTAATCGGGGTTCCCTACGAGCAGTACTTC. Residues: CASGLVIGVPYEQYF.

A note on this clone: This same CDR3 is encoded by further DNA sequences in the sample. The V gene is TRBV2, the J gene TRBJ2-5; no reliable D call. Per the germline V gene, CDR1 is SNHLY and CDR2 is FYNNEI. The CDR3 consists of 11 residues. V lost 5 bases and J 2 bases, leaving 3 bases between the germline ends. CDR3 sequence reads: CASSLQETQYF. CDR3 DNA sequence: TGTGCCAGCAGTCTACAAGAGACCCAGTACTTC. The full variable domain, rest sourced from reference TRBV2 and TRBJ2-5, is EPEVTQTPSHQVTQMGQEVILRCVPISNHLYFYWYRQILGQKVEFLVSFYNNEISEKSEIFDDQFSVERPDGSNFTLKIRSTKLEDSAMYFCASSLQETQYFGPGTRLLVL.

J is TRBJ2-1 and V is TRBV6-4, with 7 bases lining up with TRBD2. The CDR3 sequence is 16 residues long. The germline V gene has CDR1 MRHNA and CDR2 SNTAGT. Trimming at V came to 3 bases and at J to 8 bases, leaving 13 bases not matched to a gene. CDR3: CASSEGLSGIGDEQFF. The CDR3 DNA sequence: TGTGCCAGCAGTGAGGGGCTAAGCGGGATTGGGGATGAGCAGTTCTTC.

The count of this clone is one. The chain couples TRBV14 to TRBJ2-5, with TRBD1 identical over 8 bases. The CDR3 spans 15 residues. From germline, CDR1 is SGHDN and CDR2 FVKESK. V was clipped by 4 bases and J by 1 base; unmatched bases: 5. In DNA, the CDR3 is TGTGCCAGCAGCCGTGGCAGGGGGCTCCAAGAGACCCAGTACTTC. This sequence encodes CASSRGRGLQETQYF.

The V call is TRBV5-6, the J call TRBJ2-4, with 7 bases aligning to TRBD2. V lost 4 bases to trimming and J lost 1 base; unmatched junction nucleotides: 5. The V gene's germline CDR1 is SGHDT and CDR2 YYEEEE. CDR3 length: 15 residues. CDR3 in DNA: TGTGCCAGCAGCGCCCGGCGGGGGGCCAAAAACATTCAGTACTTC. As protein: CASSARRGAKNIQYF.

The chain carries TRBV6-6 and TRBJ2-1; D unclear. The CDR3 sequence is 13 residues long. The V end lost 9 bases, the J end lost 2 bases, and 11 bases lay between the germline ends. The V gene's germline CDR1 is MNHNY and CDR2 SVGAGI (reference sequence). CDR3: CASALAPYNEQFF. The CDR3 nucleotides are TGTGCCAGTGCCCTGGCCCCCTACAATGAGCAGTTCTTC.

The chain recombines TRBV7-2 with TRBJ1-4; 8 positions agree with TRBD1. Per the germline V gene, CDR1 is SGHTA and CDR2 is FQGNSA. This CDR3 has 15 residues. The V segment lost 5 bases and the J segment 3 bases; nucleotides outside the gene matches: 5. The CDR3 protein is CASSVQGAANEKLFF. The CDR3 region has the DNA TGTGCCAGCAGCGTTCAGGGGGCAGCTAATGAAAAACTGTTTTTT. Filled out from reference TRBV7-2 and TRBJ1-4, the complete variable domain reads GAGVSQSPSNKVTEKGKDVELRCDPISGHTALYWYRQSLGQGLEFLIYFQGNSAPDKSGLPSDRFSAERTGGSVSTLTIQRTQQEDSAVYLCASSVQGAANEKLFFGSGTQLSVL.

The chain combines TRBV4-3 with TRBJ2-7; D is undetermined. This CDR3 contains 13 residues. CDR1 is LGHNA, CDR2 YSLEER, per germline. V lost 2 bases and J 4 bases, leaving 9 bases between the germline ends. The CDR3 region has the DNA TGCGCCAGCAGCCAATTACTTAGTTACGAGCAGTACTTC. It encodes CASSQLLSYEQYF.

This clone was recorded once. This chain links TRBV9 with TRBJ2-1; D is possibly TRBD2 (5 bases). Trimming stripped 0 bases from V and 8 bases from J, with 21 bases between. Germline loops: CDR1 SGDLS, CDR2 YYNGEE. CDR3 length: 17 amino acids. CDR3 nucleotide sequence: TGTGCCAGCAGCGTAGGGGGATCTAAGCTTTGGACTTATGAGCAGTTCTTC. Amino acids: CASSVGGSKLWTYEQFF.

This rearrangement joins TRBV18 to TRBJ1-1; 7 bases match TRBD1. V shed 4 bases and J 8 bases; nucleotides not matched to a gene: 7. Looked up from germline, CDR1 is KGHSH and CDR2 is LQKENI. CDR3 size: 13 residues. CDR3 sequence: CASSRSGQMEAFF. The CDR3 nucleotides read TGTGCCAGCTCACGGTCGGGACAGATGGAAGCTTTCTTT.

The chain couples TRBV9 to TRBJ2-2; the D gene is possibly TRBD2 (5 bases). The V gene's germline CDR1 is SGDLS and CDR2 YYNGEE. V gave up 9 bases and J gave up 5 bases, with 29 bases separating them. The CDR3 runs to 18 residues. As DNA, the CDR3 is TGTGCCACCCCAAGCCTATGGACGGAACTGAGAGGGACCGGGGAGCTGTTTTTT. Its protein is CATPSLWTELRGTGELFF.

The chain employs TRBV5-4 and TRBJ2-2; 11 bases line up with TRBD1. The CDR3 runs to 15 residues. The junction had 5 bases not matched to a gene; V was cut back by 4 bases and J by 6 bases. Germline values: CDR1 SGHNT, CDR2 YYREEE (reference sequence). The CDR3 DNA is TGTGCCAGCAGCACTGGACAGGGGGCTCCCGGGGAGCTGTTTTTT. The encoded protein is CASSTGQGAPGELFF.

Only a few counts were recorded for this clone. The DNA of the CDR3 is TGTGCCAGTAGTATGCGGCCCACGGACAATCAGCCCCAGCATTTT. Translation gives CASSMRPTDNQPQHF. The chain is built from TRBV19 and TRBJ1-5, with D unresolved. Per the germline V gene, CDR1 is LNHDA and CDR2 is SQIVND (reference sequence). CDR3 size: 15 residues. Trimming stripped 3 bases from V and 3 bases from J, with 12 bases between.

The J gene is TRBJ2-3, the V gene TRBV25-1; possibly TRBD1 for D (7 bases). Germline V CDR1 and CDR2: MGHDK, SYGVNS. The CDR3 contains 13 residues. Trimming cost V 8 bases and J 7 bases, with 16 bases left between them. The CDR3 sequence is CASQIQGRNTQYF. CDR3 DNA: TGTGCCAGCCAAATACAGGGGAGGAATACGCAGTATTTT.

Remarks on this clone: This specimen includes other DNA sequences encoding the same CDR3. This chain's CDR3 is CASSPTGLAHEQYF. The CDR3 nucleotides are TGTGCCAGCAGCCCAACGGGACTAGCCCACGAGCAGTACTTC. This chain uses TRBV9 with TRBJ2-7, with 9 bases aligning to TRBD2. With V trimmed by 4 bases and J by 5 bases, 7 bases remained unmatched. Germline-derived CDR1 and CDR2 are SGDLS and YYNGEE. The CDR3 contains 14 residues. Full variable domain (rest looked up from reference TRBV9 and TRBJ2-7): DSGVTQTPKHLITATGQRVTLRCSPRSGDLSVYWYQQSLDQGLQFLIQYYNGEERAKGNILERFSAQQFPDLHSELNLSSLELGDSALYFCASSPTGLAHEQYFGPGTRLTVT.

The gene calls are TRBV6-5 and TRBJ2-7, with TRBD1 matching over 7 bases. V trimming: 6 bases; J trimming: 2 bases; junction bases outside the gene matches: 7. Germline loops: CDR1 MNHEY, CDR2 SVGAGI. The CDR3 is 14 amino acids. The CDR3 bases are TGTGCCAGCAGGTGGAACACAGGGGCCTACGAGCAGTACTTC. Translated, it gives CASRWNTGAYEQYF.

V and J are TRBV19 and TRBJ1-6; 8 positions match TRBD1. The V segment lost 7 bases and the J segment 4 bases; nucleotides outside the gene matches: 6. This CDR3 spans 15 amino acids. Germline CDR1 reads LNHDA; CDR2 reads SQIVND (reference sequence). The CDR3 spells CASTLTGDYNSPLHF. The CDR3, as DNA: TGTGCCAGTACCCTGACAGGGGATTATAATTCACCCCTCCACTTT.